Below are 22 T cell receptor beta chains sequenced from a single sample in a study of cytomegalovirus exposure and HLA in healthy donors. PCR amplification relied on 60 Vbeta primers (plus 13 Jbeta primers). Profiled with immunoSEQ multiplex PCR; TCRdb holds only in-frame clones, not every one. The sample carries around 170,000 clones, roughly 77% recorded once. The sequencing input was PBMCs. These TCRs come from a woman aged 30 to 39 in good health and CMV-seronegative.

V gene TRBV7-8 combines with J gene TRBJ1-6; D remains unclear. Between the trimmed V and J ends, which lost 0 bases and 0 bases, there was a span of 9 bases. Germline loops: CDR1 SGHVS, CDR2 FQNEAQ. The CDR3 is 17 residues long. The chain's CDR3 is CASSLATASSYNSPLHF. CDR3 DNA: TGTGCCAGCAGCTTAGCTACGGCTAGCTCCTATAATTCACCCCTCCACTTT.

This sequence joins TRBV11-1 and TRBJ2-1; a weak D match, TRBD2 (6 bases). Trimming took off 4 bases at V and 8 bases at J, with 18 bases between the two ends. Germline V gives CDR1 SGHAT, CDR2 FQDESV (reference sequence). This CDR3 comprises 15 residues. CDR3 in DNA: TGTGCCAGCAGCTATGGGACTGCGATACAAGATGAGCAGTTCTTC. It specifies CASSYGTAIQDEQFF. The variable domain in full, completed from reference TRBV11-1 and TRBJ2-1, reads EAEVAQSPRYKITEKSQAVAFWCDPISGHATLYWYRQILGQGPELLVQFQDESVVDDSQLPKDRFSAERLKGVDSTLKIQPAELGDSAMYLCASSYGTAIQDEQFFGPGTRLTVL.

V and J are TRBV19 and TRBJ2-7; tentatively, D is TRBD2 (5 bases). The V gene's germline CDR1 is LNHDA and CDR2 SQIVND (reference sequence). Trimming removed 3 bases from V and 1 base from J, with 10 bases in between. This CDR3 spans 14 amino acids. CDR3: CASSIGLASYEQYF. CDR3 coding DNA: TGTGCCAGTAGTATCGGACTTGCTTCCTACGAGCAGTACTTC. Complete variable domain (other parts from reference TRBV19 and TRBJ2-7): DGGITQSPKYLFRKEGQNVTLSCEQNLNHDAMYWYRQDPGQGLRLIYYSQIVNDFQKGDIAEGYSVSREKKESFPLTVTSAQKNPTAFYLCASSIGLASYEQYFGPGTRLTVT.

This clone was seen more than once but under ten times. This rearrangement joins TRBV2 to TRBJ2-7; the D gene is possibly TRBD1 (5 bases). Germline values: CDR1 SNHLY, CDR2 FYNNEI. Trimming took 2 bases from V and 5 from J, leaving 10 bases between them. This CDR3 is built from 13 residues. The DNA for the CDR3 is TGTGCCAGCAGTGAACAGGGTTTCAACGAGCAGTACTTC. It encodes CASSEQGFNEQYF. Full variable domain (missing parts from reference TRBV2 and TRBJ2-7): EPEVTQTPSHQVTQMGQEVILRCVPISNHLYFYWYRQILGQKVEFLVSFYNNEISEKSEIFDDQFSVERPDGSNFTLKIRSTKLEDSAMYFCASSEQGFNEQYFGPGTRLTVT.

The chain employs TRBV6-1 and TRBJ1-5; D is possibly TRBD1 (6 bases). Per the germline V gene, CDR1 is MNHNS and CDR2 is SASEGT. CDR3 length: 14 amino acids. V was clipped by 3 bases and J by 6 bases, with 12 bases between them. CDR3 coding DNA: TGTGCCAGCAGTGAGCAGGGGTCGGCTCAGCCCCAGCATTTT. Protein sequence: CASSEQGSAQPQHF.

The rearrangement joins TRBV2 to TRBJ2-5; the D gene is possibly TRBD2 (6 bases). Trimming removed 3 bases from V and 6 bases from J, with 14 bases in between. There are 14 residues in the CDR3. CDR1 and CDR2 (germline): SNHLY, FYNNEI. CDR3 amino acids: CASSDHSLAKTQYF. CDR3 coding DNA: TGTGCCAGCAGTGACCATAGTCTAGCGAAGACCCAGTACTTC.

V is TRBV5-6 and J is TRBJ1-6; 8 bases align to TRBD1. This CDR3 contains 15 residues. V shed 4 bases and J 8 bases; nucleotides not matched to a gene: 8. CDR1 is SGHDT and CDR2 is YYEEEE in the germline V gene. CDR3 nucleotide sequence: TGTGCCAGCAGCCGCCTGGACAGGGTGGATTCACCCCTCCACTTT. Protein product: CASSRLDRVDSPLHF.

J is TRBJ1-2 and V is TRBV5-1, with 9 bases lining up with TRBD1. The trim removed 3 bases at V and 4 bases at J, leaving 4 bases unmatched. Germline V CDR1 and CDR2: SGHRS, YFSETQ. The CDR3 is 14 residues long. The CDR3 region is CASSYRQGGYGYTF. CDR3 nucleotide sequence: TGCGCCAGCAGCTATCGACAGGGGGGCTATGGCTACACCTTC.

The rearrangement uses TRBV4-3 and TRBJ2-5; 10 bases map to TRBD2. The CDR3 is 17 amino acids. The germline V gene encodes CDR1 LGHNA and CDR2 YSLEER. With 0 bases clipped from V and 4 bases from J, the junction kept 8 bases outside the gene matches. The DNA of the CDR3 is TGCGCCAGCAGCCAAGATAGGTGGACTAGCGGAGGAGAGACCCAGTACTTC. As protein: CASSQDRWTSGGETQYF.

On this clone itself: Relative to the germline gene, one junction end is altered; a read error may explain this. This chain links TRBV7-7 with TRBJ2-1; the match to TRBD2 covers 13 bases. The CDR3 contains 15 residues. Germline V gene data show CDR1 as SSHAT and CDR2 as FNYEAQ (reference sequence). The CDR3 nucleotides read TGTGCTAGCAGCGAGGGACTAGCGGGGTACAATGAGCAGTTCTTC. Amino acid sequence: CASSEGLAGYNEQFF.

The chain has TRBV6-1 and TRBJ2-6, with a weak D call TRBD1 (6 bases). This CDR3 has 18 amino acids. Per germline, CDR1 MNHNS and CDR2 SASEGT. Deletions cut 2 bases from V and 1 base from J, with 15 bases between. The CDR3 DNA reads TGTGCCAGCAGTGAAAGACAGGAGACCAAGTCTGGGGCCAACGTCCTGACTTTC. This gives the protein CASSERQETKSGANVLTF.

This chain connects TRBV5-6 to TRBJ2-7; the match to TRBD1 covers 7 bases. V lost 1 base, J lost 5 bases, and 3 bases stayed unmatched. This CDR3 spans 13 amino acids. CDR1 and CDR2 from the germline V gene are SGHDT and YYEEEE. The CDR3 coding sequence is TGTGCCAGCAGCTTGATAGGGGGCGACGAGCAGTACTTC. Translation gives CASSLIGGDEQYF.

This clone was found once. This rearrangement joins TRBV7-2 to TRBJ2-2; 7 bases fit TRBD1. The CDR3 runs 15 residues. Trimming at V came to 5 bases and at J to 5 bases, leaving 8 bases not matched to a gene. Germline V lookup: CDR1 SGHTA, CDR2 FQGNSA. The CDR3: CASSDRQGRTGELFF. DNA for the CDR3: TGTGCCAGCAGCGACCGACAGGGCCGTACCGGGGAGCTGTTTTTT.

Comments on this clone: A read error may produce the germline difference seen at one junction end. The rearrangement joins TRBV6-6 to TRBJ1-5; D remains unclear. The CDR3 is 14 residues long. CDR1 MNHNY and CDR2 SVGAGI come from the germline V gene (reference sequence). The CDR3 region is CASSPGGSTQPQHF. The CDR3 nucleotides read TGTGCCAGCAGTCCTGGTGGTAGCACTCAGCCCCAGCATTTT.

This clone has only a few counts. V gene TRBV7-9 combines with J gene TRBJ2-3; TRBD1 matches at 8 bases. J was trimmed by 5 bases and V by 2 bases; bases with no gene match: 3. The CDR3 totals 14 residues. Looked up from germline, CDR1 is SEHNR and CDR2 is FQNEAQ (reference sequence). DNA of the CDR3: TGTGCCAGCAGCTTATTACAGGGGGAAGATACGCAGTATTTT. Protein product: CASSLLQGEDTQYF.

This clone occurred once. The chain employs TRBV7-2 and TRBJ1-5; 10 bases are a match to TRBD1. Germline trimming cut 5 bases from V and 5 bases from J; bases unmatched to any gene: 3. Germline CDR1 and CDR2: SGHTA and FQGNSA. The CDR3 runs to 14 residues. The CDR3 loop reads CASSRDRGDQPQHF. Written as DNA, the CDR3 is TGTGCCAGCAGCCGGGACAGGGGAGATCAGCCCCAGCATTTT.

The V gene is TRBV6-5, the J gene TRBJ1-3; no reliable D call. V shed 4 bases and J shed 0 bases, with 13 bases lying between them. The CDR3 loop spans 16 amino acids. Germline-derived CDR1 and CDR2 are MNHEY and SVGAGI. Here the CDR3 DNA reads TGTGCCAGCAGTTCAACCGGGGTTGTCTCTGGAAACACCATATATTTT. Amino acid sequence: CASSSTGVVSGNTIYF.

This clone was picked up one time. The chain recombines TRBV5-1 with TRBJ2-1; 10 bases match TRBD2. The germline gives CDR1 SGHRS, CDR2 YFSETQ. The V and J ends lost 5 bases and 3 bases, in that order; junction bases with no gene match: 5. The CDR3 is 15 amino acids. This CDR3 is CASRVGTSVYNEQFF. CDR3 nucleotides: TGCGCCAGCAGGGTTGGGACTAGCGTCTACAATGAGCAGTTCTTC.

This clone was seen just once. The chain links TRBV30 to TRBJ1-6; possible D gene TRBD1, 5 bases. This CDR3 comprises 13 residues. CDR1 and CDR2 (germline): GTSNPN, SVGIG (reference sequence). Deletions cut 1 base from V and 6 bases from J, with 7 bases between. CDR3: CAWSAQGNSPLHF. CDR3 bases: TGTGCCTGGAGTGCCCAGGGTAATTCACCCCTCCACTTT.

This sequence joins TRBV5-6 and TRBJ1-1, with a weak D call TRBD1 (5 bases). The V gene lost 0 bases and the J gene lost 4 bases, with 16 bases spanning the gap. The CDR3 runs 16 residues. Germline CDR1 is SGHDT and CDR2 is YYEEEE. CDR3 sequence (DNA): TGTGCCAGCAGCTTGGCCCCAGGGATGGCGACCACTGAAGCTTTCTTT. This codes for CASSLAPGMATTEAFF.

The CDR3 reads CASSPTSRAGSSYEQYF. The CDR3 DNA sequence: TGCGCCAGCAGCCCGACTTCAAGGGCGGGGAGCTCCTACGAGCAGTACTTC. The gene calls are TRBV5-1 and TRBJ2-7, with D maybe TRBD2 (6 bases). Germline-derived CDR1 and CDR2 are SGHRS and YFSETQ. The CDR3 spans 17 residues. Trimming took off 4 bases at V and 0 bases at J, with 20 bases between the two ends.

This clone was seen once. The chain employs TRBV30 and TRBJ2-1; 8 bases agree with TRBD2. Germline CDR1 and CDR2: GTSNPN and SVGIG (reference sequence). This CDR3 is built from 15 residues. The V gene end was trimmed by 4 bases and the J gene end by 0 bases; junction bases not matched to a gene: 5. CDR3 nucleotides: TGTGCCTGGACCACCGGGGGGGCCTCCTACAATGAGCAGTTCTTC. Protein product: CAWTTGGASYNEQFF. The entire variable domain, with the rest obtained from reference TRBV30 and TRBJ2-1, is as follows: SQTIHQWPATLVQPVGSPLSLECTVEGTSNPNLYWYRQAAGRGLQLLFYSVGIGQISSEVPQNLSASRPQDRQFILSSKKLLLSDSGFYLCAWTTGGASYNEQFFGPGTRLTVL.